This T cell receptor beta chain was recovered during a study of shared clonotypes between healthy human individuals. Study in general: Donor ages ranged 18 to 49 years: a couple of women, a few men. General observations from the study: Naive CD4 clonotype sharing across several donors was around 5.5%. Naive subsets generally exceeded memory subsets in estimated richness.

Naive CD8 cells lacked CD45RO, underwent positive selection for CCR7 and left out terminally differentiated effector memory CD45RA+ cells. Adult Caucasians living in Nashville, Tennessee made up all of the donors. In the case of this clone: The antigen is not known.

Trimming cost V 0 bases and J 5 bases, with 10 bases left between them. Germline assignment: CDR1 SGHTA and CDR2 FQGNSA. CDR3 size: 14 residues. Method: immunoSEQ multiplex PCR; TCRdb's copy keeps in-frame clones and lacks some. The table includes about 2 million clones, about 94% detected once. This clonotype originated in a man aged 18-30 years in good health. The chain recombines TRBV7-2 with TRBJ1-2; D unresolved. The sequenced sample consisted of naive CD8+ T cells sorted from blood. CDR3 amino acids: CASSLAEYWYGYTF. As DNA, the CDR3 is TGTGCCAGCAGCTTAGCGGAGTACTGGTATGGCTACACCTTC.